Listed below are T cell receptor beta chains from one sample, sequenced in a study of T cells in Graves' hyperthyroidism and ophthalmopathy. One entry per CDR3 protein, called by TCRdb with MiXCR from the multiplex PCR reads. The data contain under 300,000 distinct CDR3 sequences, around 20% of them singletons. What was sequenced was blood. The receptors here all came from a man aged 30 to 45 with Graves' ophthalmopathy. The CDR3 runs from the conserved cysteine through the conserved F or W. Expanded clones get a size class; other rows say once, few or many, or leave the size out.

v_gene	len	abundance	CDR3aa
TRBV7-2	16	few	CASSLAVTRLSYEQYF
TRBV29-1	14	many	CSVAGTGGFYEQYF
TRBV30	13	many	CAWSAGTDYGYTF
TRBV7-2	12	.	CGSSFHRGEQYF
TRBV7-9	14	few	CASSRDLGRETQYF
TRBV28	15	few	CASSLGIGRGGELFF
TRBV28	12	few	CASSLLGYGYTF
TRBV11-3	13	.	CASSFSNTGELLF
TRBV24-1	13	once	CATSDEWEAEAFF
TRBV2	12	many	CASAQAGTEAFF
TRBV12-3/TRBV12-4	15	.	CASSISGMGAYEQYF
TRBV5-1	12	.	CASSLGTGEQYF
TRBV20-1	12	.	CSVGAVSYEQYF
TRBV27	13	.	CASSLIQGGGYTF
TRBV7-2	14	.	CASSRMGVVAEAFF
TRBV9	13	.	CASSVNPGETQYF
TRBV29-1	14	.	CSVGADRALYGYTF
TRBV27	15	.	CASSESQNSYNEQFF
TRBV10-1	17	.	CASSESRDRSSYNEQFF